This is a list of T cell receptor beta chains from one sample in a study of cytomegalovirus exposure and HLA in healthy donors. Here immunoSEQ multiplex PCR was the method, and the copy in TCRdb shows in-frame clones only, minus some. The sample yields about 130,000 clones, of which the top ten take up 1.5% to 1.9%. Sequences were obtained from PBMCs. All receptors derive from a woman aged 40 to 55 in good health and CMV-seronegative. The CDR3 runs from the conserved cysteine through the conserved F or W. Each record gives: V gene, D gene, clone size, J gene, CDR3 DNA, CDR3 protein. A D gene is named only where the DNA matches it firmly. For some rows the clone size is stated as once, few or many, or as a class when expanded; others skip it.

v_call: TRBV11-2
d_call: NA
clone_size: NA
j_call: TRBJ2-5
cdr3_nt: TGTGCCAGCAGTCGACAGCAAGAGACCCAGTACTTC
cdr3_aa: CASSRQQETQYF

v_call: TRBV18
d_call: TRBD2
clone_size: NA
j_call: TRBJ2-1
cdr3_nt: TGTGCCAGCTCACTAGGACTAGCGGGGGAAGAGCAGTTCTTC
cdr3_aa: CASSLGLAGEEQFF

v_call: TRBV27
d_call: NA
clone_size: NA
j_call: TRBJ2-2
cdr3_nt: TGTGCCAGCAGAGTACCTGGGGGGACCGGGGAGCTGTTTTTT
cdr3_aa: CASRVPGGTGELFF

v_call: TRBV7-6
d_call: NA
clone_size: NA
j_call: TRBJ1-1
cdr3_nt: TGTGCCAGCAGCTCACAAGAGAACACTGAAGCTTTCTTT
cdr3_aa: CASSSQENTEAFF

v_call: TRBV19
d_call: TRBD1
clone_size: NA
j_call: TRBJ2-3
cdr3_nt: TGTGCCAGTAGTAGTGACAGGGCGAAAGATACGCAGTATTTT
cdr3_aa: CASSSDRAKDTQYF

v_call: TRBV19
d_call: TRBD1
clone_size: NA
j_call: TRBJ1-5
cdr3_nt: TGTGCCAGTAGTATCTGGGACAGGGGGCGAGGCAATCAGCCCCAGCATTTT
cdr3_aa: CASSIWDRGRGNQPQHF

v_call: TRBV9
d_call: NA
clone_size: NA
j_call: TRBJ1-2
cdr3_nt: TGTGCCAGCAGCGTACAGGGAGGCTATGGCTACACCTTC
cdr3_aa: CASSVQGGYGYTF

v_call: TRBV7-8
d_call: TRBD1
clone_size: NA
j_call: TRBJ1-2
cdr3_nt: TGTGCCAGCAGCTTAGAGACAGGGAGAGGCGGCTACACCTTC
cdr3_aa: CASSLETGRGGYTF

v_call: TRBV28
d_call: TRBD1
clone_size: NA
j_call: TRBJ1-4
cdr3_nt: TGTGCCAGCAGTTTAGACAGGGCACCGGAAAAACTGTTTTTT
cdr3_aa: CASSLDRAPEKLFF

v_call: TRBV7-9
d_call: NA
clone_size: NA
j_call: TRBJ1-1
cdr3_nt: TGTGCCAGCAGCTTAGCGCGGGGAATCAGTGAAGCTTTCTTT
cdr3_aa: CASSLARGISEAFF

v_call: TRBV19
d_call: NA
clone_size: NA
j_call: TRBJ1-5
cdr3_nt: TGTGCCAGTAGCGTCGTGGGGGGGGCCAGCAATCAGCCCCAGCATTTT
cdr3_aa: CASSVVGGASNQPQHF

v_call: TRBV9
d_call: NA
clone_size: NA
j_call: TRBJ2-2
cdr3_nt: TGTGCCAGCAGCGCCTTGGTGGGGAGCACCGGGGAGCTGTTTTTT
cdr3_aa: CASSALVGSTGELFF

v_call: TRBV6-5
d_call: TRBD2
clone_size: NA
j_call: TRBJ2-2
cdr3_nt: TGTGCCAGCAGTTACTGGGTAGCGGGGGTCCCCGGGGAGCTGTTTTTT
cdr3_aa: CASSYWVAGVPGELFF

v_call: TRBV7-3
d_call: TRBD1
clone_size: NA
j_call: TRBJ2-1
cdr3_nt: TGTGCCAGCAGCGTATGGGGGACAGGGGGGAATGAGCAGTTCTTC
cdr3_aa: CASSVWGTGGNEQFF

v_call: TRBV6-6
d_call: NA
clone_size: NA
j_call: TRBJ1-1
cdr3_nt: TGTGCCAGCAGCCAGGGGAGGGGAAACACTGAAGCTTTCTTT
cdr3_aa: CASSQGRGNTEAFF

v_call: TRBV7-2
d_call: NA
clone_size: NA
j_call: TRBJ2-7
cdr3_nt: TGTGCCAGCAGCTTAGGCAGGGCCTCCTACGAGCAGTACTTC
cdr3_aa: CASSLGRASYEQYF

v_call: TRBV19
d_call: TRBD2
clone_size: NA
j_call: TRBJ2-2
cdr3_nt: TGTGCCAGTACCTGGATAGCGGGGGGTACCGGGGAGCTGTTTTTT
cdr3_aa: CASTWIAGGTGELFF

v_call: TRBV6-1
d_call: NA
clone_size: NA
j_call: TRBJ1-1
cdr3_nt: TGTGCCAGCAGTGAAAGCCGGGGTGAAGCTTTCTTT
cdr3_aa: CASSESRGEAFF

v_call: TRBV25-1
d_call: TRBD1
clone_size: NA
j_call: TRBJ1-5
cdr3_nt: TGTGCCAGCAGCGGAGGGACAGGCAATCAGCCCCAGCATTTT
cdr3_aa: CASSGGTGNQPQHF

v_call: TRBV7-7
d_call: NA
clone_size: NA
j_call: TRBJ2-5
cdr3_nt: TGTGCTAGCAGCTTAGAAGGACAGAAAGGTCAGACCCAGTACTTC
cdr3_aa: CASSLEGQKGQTQYF

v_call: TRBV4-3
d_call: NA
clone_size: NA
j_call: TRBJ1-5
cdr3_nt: TGCGCCAGCAGCCAAGTCCCTAATCAGCCCCAGCATTTT
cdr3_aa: CASSQVPNQPQHF

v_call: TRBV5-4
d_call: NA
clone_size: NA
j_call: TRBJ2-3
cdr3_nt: TGTGCCAGCAGCTACCTACAGGGCACAGATACGCAGTATTTT
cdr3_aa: CASSYLQGTDTQYF

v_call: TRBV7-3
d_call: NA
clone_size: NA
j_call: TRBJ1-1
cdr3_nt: TGTGCCAGCAGCTTAAACTCTCAGAACACTGAAGCTTTCTTT
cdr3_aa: CASSLNSQNTEAFF

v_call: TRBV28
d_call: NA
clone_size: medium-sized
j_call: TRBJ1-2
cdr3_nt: TGTGCCAGCAGTAACAGGGTTCTAGATGGCTACACCTTC
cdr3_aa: CASSNRVLDGYTF

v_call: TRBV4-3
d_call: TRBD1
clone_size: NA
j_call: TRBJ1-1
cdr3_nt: TGCGCCAGCAGCCTCGGGACAGGTGCGGACACTGAAGCTTTCTTT
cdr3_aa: CASSLGTGADTEAFF

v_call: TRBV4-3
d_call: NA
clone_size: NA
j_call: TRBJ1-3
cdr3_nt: TGCGCCAGCAGCCAAGATGTGGCGGTCTCTGGAAACACCATATATTTT
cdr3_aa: CASSQDVAVSGNTIYF

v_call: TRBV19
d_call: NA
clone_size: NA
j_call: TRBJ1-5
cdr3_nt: TGTGCCAGTAGGACCCATAAAGTCGGGAATCAGCCCCAGCATTTT
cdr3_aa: CASRTHKVGNQPQHF

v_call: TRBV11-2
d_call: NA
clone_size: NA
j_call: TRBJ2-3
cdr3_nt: TGTGCCAGCAGCTTAGTGAGCGGGCCCCGCACAGATACGCAGTATTTT
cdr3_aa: CASSLVSGPRTDTQYF

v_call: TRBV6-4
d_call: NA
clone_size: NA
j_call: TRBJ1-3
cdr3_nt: TGTGCCAGCAGTGTACAGGGCTCTGGAAACACCATATATTTT
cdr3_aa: CASSVQGSGNTIYF

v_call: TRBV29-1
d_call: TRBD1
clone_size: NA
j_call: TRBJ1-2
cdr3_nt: TGCAGCGGAGGGCCGGGACAGGGGGCTCGAGGCTACACCTTC
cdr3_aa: CSGGPGQGARGYTF

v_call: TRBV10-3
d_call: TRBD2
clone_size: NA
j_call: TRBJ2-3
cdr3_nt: TGTGCCATCAGTCCTAGCGGGGGGGCCGGCGGAGATACGCAGTATTTT
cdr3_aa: CAISPSGGAGGDTQYF

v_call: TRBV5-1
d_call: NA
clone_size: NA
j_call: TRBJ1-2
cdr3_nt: TGCGCCAGCAGCCCCTGGACCTCACAGCAGGGTGGCTACACCTTC
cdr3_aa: CASSPWTSQQGGYTF

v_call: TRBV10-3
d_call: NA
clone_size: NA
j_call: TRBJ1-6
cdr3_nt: TGTGCCATCTGGTCGAGCTCCTATAATTCACCCCTCCACTTT
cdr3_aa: CAIWSSSYNSPLHF

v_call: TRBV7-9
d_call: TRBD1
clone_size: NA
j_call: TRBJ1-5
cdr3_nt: TGTGCCAGCAGCTACACCCAGGGGGCGGATTTCAATCAGCCCCAGCATTTT
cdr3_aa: CASSYTQGADFNQPQHF

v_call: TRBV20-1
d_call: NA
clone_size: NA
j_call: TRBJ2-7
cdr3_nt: TGCAGTGCTCGGTTCTACGAGCAGTACTTC
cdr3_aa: CSARFYEQYF